One sample yielded the 17 T cell receptor beta chains listed below, sequenced in a study of blood T cell repertoires in COVID-19. Assay used: immunoSEQ multiplex PCR; TCRdb lists only in-frame clones, some missing. The data contain roughly 42,000 clones, approximately 89% of them singletons. The sequenced sample consisted of peripheral blood. The receptor source for this set is a human donor in a cohort sampled during active COVID-19.

As for this clone: Germline is not matched at one junction end, which may reflect a read error. The chain has TRBV7-9 and TRBJ2-3; 9 bases match TRBD2. The CDR3 is made up of 14 amino acids. The germline V gene encodes CDR1 SEHNR and CDR2 FQNEAQ (reference sequence). CDR3 in DNA: TGTGCCAGCAGCGAGCGGGGGGTCACAGGTACGCAGTATTTT. Translated, it gives CASSERGVTGTQYF.

This clone was recorded once. The chain uses TRBV9 and TRBJ2-3, with 13 bases identical to TRBD2. Trimming at V came to 0 bases and at J to 6 bases, leaving 7 bases not matched to a gene. The CDR3 is 17 residues long. Germline CDR1 and CDR2: SGDLS and YYNGEE. The CDR3 here is CASSVARTSGRADTQYF. DNA for the CDR3: TGTGCCAGCAGCGTAGCCCGAACTAGCGGGAGGGCTGATACGCAGTATTTT.

Concerning this clone: Distinct nucleotide sequences in the sample also encode this CDR3. The chain employs TRBV4-1 and TRBJ2-7, with a tentative D call TRBD2 (5 bases). The CDR3 length is 13 residues. Looked up from germline, CDR1 is MGHRA and CDR2 is YSYEKL. Trimming pared 1 base from V and 5 bases from J, leaving 9 bases between. The CDR3 coding sequence is TGCGCCAGCAGCCAAGGTGGGAGTAACGAGCAGTACTTC. Its translation: CASSQGGSNEQYF.

This clone was recorded only once. This sequence joins TRBV4-3 and TRBJ1-2, with TRBD1 identical over 7 bases. Losses at the gene ends were 4 bases for V and 5 bases for J; bases not matched to a gene: 10. The CDR3 is 15 amino acids. Germline V CDR1 and CDR2: LGHNA, YSLEER. CDR3 DNA sequence: TGCGCCAGCAGCCGTGGGACAGCGGCTGTGTATGGCTACACCTTC. It encodes CASSRGTAAVYGYTF.

The chain recombines TRBV3-1 (or the pseudogene TRBV3-2) with TRBJ1-1; possibly TRBD1 for D (5 bases). Trimming took 4 bases from V and 3 from J, leaving 9 bases between them. The CDR3 runs 13 residues. Germline loops: CDR1 LGHDT, CDR2 YNNKEL (reference sequence). Written as DNA, the CDR3 is TGTGCCAGCAGCCTTGGGACTTACACTGAAGCTTTCTTT. Protein: CASSLGTYTEAFF.

V gene TRBV9 combines with J gene TRBJ1-2, with D maybe TRBD1 (6 bases). This CDR3 has 13 residues. Trimming pared 4 bases from V and 2 bases from J, leaving 9 bases between. Germline V gene data show CDR1 as SGDLS and CDR2 as YYNGEE. DNA for the CDR3: TGTGCCAGCAGCTCGGGGGGCAACTATGGCTACACCTTC. Its translation is CASSSGGNYGYTF.

CDR3 protein: CAGLTSGADTQYF. CDR3 nucleotides: TGTGCCGGACTGACTAGCGGGGCAGATACGCAGTATTTT. The chain employs TRBV7-9 and TRBJ2-3, with 11 bases lining up with TRBD2. This CDR3 spans 13 amino acids. The ends lost 11 bases at V and 4 bases at J; junction bases unmatched: 5. Germline V gene sequence: CDR1 SEHNR, CDR2 FQNEAQ (reference sequence).

The chain carries TRBV6-1 and TRBJ1-2; D might be TRBD1 (6 bases). This CDR3 spans 15 amino acids. CDR1 is MNHNS, CDR2 SASEGT, per germline. Trimming left V 1 base short and J 3 bases short, with 12 bases between. CDR3 in amino acids: CASSEGTADYYGYTF. The CDR3 DNA is TGTGCCAGCAGTGAAGGGACAGCGGATTACTATGGCTACACCTTC.

The chain couples TRBV25-1 to TRBJ2-1; D call uncertain. The CDR3 runs 14 residues. V was cut by 6 bases and J by 8 bases, with 17 bases left in between. Per germline, CDR1 MGHDK and CDR2 SYGVNS. The chain's CDR3 is CASRKAAVSDEQFF. CDR3 in DNA: TGTGCCAGCAGGAAGGCGGCGGTCTCGGATGAGCAGTTCTTC.

This rearrangement joins TRBV3-1 (or the pseudogene TRBV3-2) to TRBJ2-2, with D unclear. CDR1 is LGHDT, CDR2 YNNKEL, per germline (reference sequence). The V gene lost 0 bases and the J gene lost 7 bases, with 6 bases spanning the gap. The CDR3 contains 13 residues. Here the CDR3 DNA reads TGTGCCAGCAGCCAAGACTTGAGCGGGGAGCTGTTTTTT. Its translation: CASSQDLSGELFF.

The rearrangement uses TRBV4-3 and TRBJ1-1, with a tentative D call TRBD1 (5 bases). Trimming cost V 0 bases and J 0 bases, with 11 bases left between them. CDR1 LGHNA and CDR2 YSLEER come from the germline V gene. This CDR3 comprises 16 residues. The CDR3 DNA reads as TGCGCCAGCAGCCAAGAACTGGGGCATGTGAACACTGAAGCTTTCTTT. This encodes CASSQELGHVNTEAFF.

The table lists this clone with a count of one. The genes are TRBV5-1 and TRBJ1-5; D might be TRBD1 (5 bases). The CDR3 is 15 amino acids. The V gene lost 0 bases and the J gene lost 1 base, with 8 bases spanning the gap. Germline V gene sequence: CDR1 SGHRS, CDR2 YFSETQ. DNA for the CDR3: TGCGCCAGCAGCTTGGGGGGCTTGAGCAATCAGCCCCAGCATTTT. It yields the protein CASSLGGLSNQPQHF.

This clone appeared once. The V and J genes are TRBV6-6 and TRBJ1-1; D perhaps matches TRBD1 (6 bases). Trimming took off 10 bases at V and 5 bases at J, with 11 bases between the two ends. Looked up from germline, CDR1 is MNHNY and CDR2 is SVGAGI (reference sequence). The CDR3 has 11 amino acids. In DNA form, the CDR3 reads TGTGCCACCTTAAGGGGGACTGAAGCTTTCTTT. This sequence encodes CATLRGTEAFF.

The gene calls are TRBV5-1 and TRBJ2-5, with 10 bases identical to TRBD1. CDR1 is SGHRS, CDR2 YFSETQ, per germline. With 4 bases clipped from V and 6 bases from J, the junction kept 12 bases outside the gene matches. There are 16 residues in the CDR3. This chain's CDR3 is CASSLRDRGAVKTQYF. CDR3 sequence (DNA): TGCGCCAGCAGCCTACGGGACAGGGGCGCGGTGAAGACCCAGTACTTC. Variable domain in full (rest from reference TRBV5-1 and TRBJ2-5): KAGVTQTPRYLIKTRGQQVTLSCSPISGHRSVSWYQQTPGQGLQFLFEYFSETQRNKGNFPGRFSGRQFSNSRSEMNVSTLELGDSALYLCASSLRDRGAVKTQYFGPGTRLLVL.

The chain uses TRBV7-9 and TRBJ1-3, with TRBD1 matching over 9 bases. Trimming took 1 base from V and 4 from J; bases not matched to a gene: 5. CDR3 size: 16 residues. The germline V gene encodes CDR1 SEHNR and CDR2 FQNEAQ (reference sequence). DNA for the CDR3: TGTGCCAGCAGCTTAGGCGGACAGGGGCCAGGAAACACCATATATTTT. Its protein is CASSLGGQGPGNTIYF.

This clone was recorded once. This chain joins TRBV6-6 and TRBJ1-1; the match to TRBD1 covers 10 bases. This CDR3 spans 15 amino acids. Germline V gene lookup returns CDR1 MNHNY and CDR2 SVGAGI (reference sequence). V lost 5 bases to trimming and J lost 1 base; unmatched junction nucleotides: 4. CDR3 nucleotide sequence: TGTGCCAGCAGTCGACAGGGGGCGAGGAACACTGAAGCTTTCTTT. This translates into CASSRQGARNTEAFF.

This sequence joins TRBV10-2 and TRBJ1-1; 9 bases fit TRBD1. CDR3 length: 16 residues. V gave up 2 bases and J gave up 4 bases; unmatched junction bases: 8. Germline CDR1 WSHSY, CDR2 SAAADI. The CDR3 nucleotides are TGCGCCAGCAGTGAGATTCGAACAGGGGGCGGCACTGAAGCTTTCTTT. The encoded protein is CASSEIRTGGGTEAFF.